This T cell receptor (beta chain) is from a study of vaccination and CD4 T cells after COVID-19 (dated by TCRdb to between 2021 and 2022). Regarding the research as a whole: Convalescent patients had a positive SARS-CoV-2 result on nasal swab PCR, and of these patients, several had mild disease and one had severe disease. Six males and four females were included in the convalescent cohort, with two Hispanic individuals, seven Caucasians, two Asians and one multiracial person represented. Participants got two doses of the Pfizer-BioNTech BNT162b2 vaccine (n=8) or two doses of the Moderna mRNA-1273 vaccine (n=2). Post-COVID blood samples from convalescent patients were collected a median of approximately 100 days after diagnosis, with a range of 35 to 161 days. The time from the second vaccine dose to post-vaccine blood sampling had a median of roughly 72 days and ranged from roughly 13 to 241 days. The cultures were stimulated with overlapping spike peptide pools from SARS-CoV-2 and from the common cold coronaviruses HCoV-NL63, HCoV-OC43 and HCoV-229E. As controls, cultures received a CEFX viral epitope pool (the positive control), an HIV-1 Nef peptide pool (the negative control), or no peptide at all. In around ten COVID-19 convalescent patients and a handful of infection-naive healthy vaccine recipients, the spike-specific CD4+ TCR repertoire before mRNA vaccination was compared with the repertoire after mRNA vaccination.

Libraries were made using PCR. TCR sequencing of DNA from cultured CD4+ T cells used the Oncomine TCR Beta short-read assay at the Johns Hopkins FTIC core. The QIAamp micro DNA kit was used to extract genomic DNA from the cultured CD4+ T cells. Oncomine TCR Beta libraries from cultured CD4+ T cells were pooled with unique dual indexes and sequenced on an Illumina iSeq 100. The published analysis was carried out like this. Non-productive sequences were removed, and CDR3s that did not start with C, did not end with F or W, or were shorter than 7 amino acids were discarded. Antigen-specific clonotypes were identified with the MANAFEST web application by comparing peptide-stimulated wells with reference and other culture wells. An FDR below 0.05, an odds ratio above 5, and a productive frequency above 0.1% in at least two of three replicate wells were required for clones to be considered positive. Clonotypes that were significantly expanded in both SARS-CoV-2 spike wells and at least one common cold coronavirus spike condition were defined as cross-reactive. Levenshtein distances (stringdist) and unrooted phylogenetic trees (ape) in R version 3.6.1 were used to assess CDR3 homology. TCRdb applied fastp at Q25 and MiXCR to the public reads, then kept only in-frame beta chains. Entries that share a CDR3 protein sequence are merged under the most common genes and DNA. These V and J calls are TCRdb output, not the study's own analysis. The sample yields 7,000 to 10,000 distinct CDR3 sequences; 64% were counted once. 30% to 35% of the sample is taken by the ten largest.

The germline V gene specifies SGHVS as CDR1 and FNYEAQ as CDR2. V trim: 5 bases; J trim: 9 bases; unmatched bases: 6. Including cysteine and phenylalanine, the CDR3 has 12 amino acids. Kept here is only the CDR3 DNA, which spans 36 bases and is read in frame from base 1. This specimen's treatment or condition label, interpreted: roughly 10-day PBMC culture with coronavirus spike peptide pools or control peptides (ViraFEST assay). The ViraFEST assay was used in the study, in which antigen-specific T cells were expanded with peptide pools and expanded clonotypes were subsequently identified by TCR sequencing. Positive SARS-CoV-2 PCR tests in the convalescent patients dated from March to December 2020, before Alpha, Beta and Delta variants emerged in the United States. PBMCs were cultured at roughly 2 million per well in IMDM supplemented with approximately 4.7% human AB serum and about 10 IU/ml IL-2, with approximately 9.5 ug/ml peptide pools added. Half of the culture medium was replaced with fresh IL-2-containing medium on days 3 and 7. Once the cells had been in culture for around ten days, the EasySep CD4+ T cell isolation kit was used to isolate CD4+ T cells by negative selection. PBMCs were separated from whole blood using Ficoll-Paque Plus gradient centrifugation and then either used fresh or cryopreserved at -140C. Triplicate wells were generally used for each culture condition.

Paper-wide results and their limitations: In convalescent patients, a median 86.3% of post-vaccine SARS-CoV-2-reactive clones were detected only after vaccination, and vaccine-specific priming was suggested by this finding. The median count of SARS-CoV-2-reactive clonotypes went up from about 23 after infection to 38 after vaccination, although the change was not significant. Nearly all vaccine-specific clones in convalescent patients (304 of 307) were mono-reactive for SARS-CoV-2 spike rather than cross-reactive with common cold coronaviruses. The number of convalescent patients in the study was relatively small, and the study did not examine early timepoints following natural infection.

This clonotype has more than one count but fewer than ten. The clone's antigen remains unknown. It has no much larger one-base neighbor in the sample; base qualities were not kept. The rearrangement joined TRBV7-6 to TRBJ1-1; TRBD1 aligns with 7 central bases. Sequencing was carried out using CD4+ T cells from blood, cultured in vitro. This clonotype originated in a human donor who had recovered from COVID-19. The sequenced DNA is TGTGCCAGCAGCCCGGGACAGCTTCAAGCTTTCTTT. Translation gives CASSPGQLQAFF.